This T cell receptor (beta chain) originates from a study of glioma-infiltrating T cells after dendritic cell vaccination. Study overall: Patients had newly diagnosed or recurrent glioblastoma and received dendritic cell vaccines. Patients received autologous tumor lysate-pulsed dendritic cell vaccination between about 2003 and 2013. Regarding the study as a whole: Patients with more pretreatment TILs had longer time to progression and survival.

This clone was recorded a few times. The antigen is undetermined. Here immunoSEQ multiplex PCR was the method, and the copy in TCRdb shows in-frame clones only, minus some. This repertoire shows about 36,000 clones, about 80% found once; its top ten account for approximately 7.8%. This material consisted of blood, taken before dendritic cell vaccination. This clonotype originated in a human donor with glioblastoma.

CDR3 residues: CASSLDGISGYEQYF. DNA for the CDR3: TGTGCCAGCAGCTTAGACGGGATCTCAGGTTACGAGCAGTACTTC. The chain combines TRBV7-2 with TRBJ2-7; possibly TRBD2 for D (5 bases). This CDR3 is built from 15 residues. Trimming pared 1 base from V and 4 bases from J, leaving 14 bases between. Germline CDR1 reads SGHTA; CDR2 reads FQGNSA.